The next 3 T cell receptor beta chains were all read from a single sample in a study of monozygotic twins with inflammatory bowel disease. TCRdb re-called the 5' RACE reads; one entry per CDR3 protein, DNA not given. The sample table includes about 330,000 distinct CDR3 sequences. Sequencing used blood. Receptor source: a human donor with ulcerative colitis or Crohn's disease, or a healthy co-twin of an affected twin (not recorded which).

The rearrangement joins TRBV12-3 or TRBV12-4 to TRBJ2-7; the TCRdb call, TRBD1, lacks DNA for checking. The CDR3 loop spans 14 amino acids. The CDR3 sequence is CASSTTGITYEQYF.

The CDR3 spells CATSRDRWGEQYF. The chain links TRBV15 to TRBJ2-7. The CDR3 runs to 13 residues. The germline V gene encodes CDR1 LNHNV and CDR2 YYDKDF (reference sequence). Drawing the rest from reference TRBV15 and TRBJ2-7, the complete variable domain is DAMVIQNPRYQVTQFGKPVTLSCSQTLNHNVMYWYQQKSSQAPKLLFHYYDKDFNNEADTPDNFQSRRPNTSFCFLDIRSPGLGDTAMYLCATSRDRWGEQYFGPGTRLTVT.

The chain links TRBV24-1 to TRBJ2-1; TCRdb's D call of TRBD1 is untestable without DNA. This CDR3 has 16 amino acids. Germline V lookup: CDR1 KGHDR, CDR2 SFDVKD. The CDR3 reads CATSDLQGPSYNEQFF.